These T cell receptor beta chains were read from a single sample in a study of T cell responses to AZD1222 COVID-19 vaccine. Measured with immunoSEQ multiplex PCR; TCRdb has only the in-frame clones, and not every one. Here the sample spans about 120,000 clones, about 86% being singletons. Specimen: peripheral blood, collected 28 days after the second AZD1222 dose. The receptors were gathered from an adult who received the AZD1222 COVID-19 vaccine. Both conserved end residues are part of each CDR3. A D gene is named only where the DNA matches it firmly. Part of the rows lack a size; the others show once, few, many or a class for expanded clones.

J,V,D,size,DNA,CDR3
TRBJ2-1,TRBV11-2,TRBD1,NA,TGTGCCAGCAGCTTCCGGGACAGGGGAAGCAATGAGCAGTTCTTC,CASSFRDRGSNEQFF
TRBJ2-1,TRBV6-5,NA,NA,TGTGCCAGCAGTTACTCGCTAATCAACAATGAGCAGTTCTTC,CASSYSLINNEQFF
TRBJ2-2,TRBV19,NA,few,TGTGCCAGTACTAGGTCGGAGGGTGCTAGCACCGGGGAGCTGTTTTTT,CASTRSEGASTGELFF
TRBJ1-6,TRBV5-4,TRBD1,NA,TGTGCCAGCAGACCCGACAGGGATAATTCACCCCTCCACTTT,CASRPDRDNSPLHF
TRBJ2-3,TRBV29-1,NA,once,TGCAGCGTTGAACTCGGTAACTCGCGGGATACGCAGTATTTT,CSVELGNSRDTQYF
TRBJ1-2,TRBV7-2,TRBD1,NA,TGTGCCAGCAGCTTATTGGGACAGACCGAAACTAACTATGGCTACACCTTC,CASSLLGQTETNYGYTF
TRBJ2-2,TRBV19,TRBD1,NA,TGTGCCAGTAGGCAAGACATTGGACAGGGAAGCACCGGGGAGCTGTTTTTT,CASRQDIGQGSTGELFF
TRBJ2-2,TRBV28,TRBD1,NA,TGTGCCAGCAGACCCGACAGGGTACGGGCGAACACCGGGGAGCTGTTTTTT,CASRPDRVRANTGELFF
TRBJ1-1,TRBV11-2,TRBD1,once,TGTGCCAGCAGCAACAGGGGACAACTCGAAGCTTTCTTT,CASSNRGQLEAFF
TRBJ2-2,TRBV2,NA,NA,TGTGCCAGCAGTGAATCCATTGTAATAGAGCTGTTTTTT,CASSESIVIELFF
TRBJ2-7,TRBV4-1,NA,NA,TGCGCCAGCAGCCAAGATCAAGCCTACGAGCAGTACTTC,CASSQDQAYEQYF
TRBJ2-1,TRBV7-2,NA,NA,TGTGCCAGCAGCTTAGCCTCAGGGTACAATGAGCAGTTCTTC,CASSLASGYNEQFF
TRBJ2-1,TRBV1,NA,NA,TGCACCAGCAGCCTCGGGTCGTACTCCTACAATGAGCAGTTCTTC,CTSSLGSYSYNEQFF
TRBJ1-1,TRBV7-2,NA,NA,TGTGCCAGCAGTTCGGGACGGAAATTCATGAACACTGAAGCTTTCTTT,CASSSGRKFMNTEAFF
TRBJ2-2,TRBV4-1,NA,NA,TGCGCCAGCAGCCAAAACAGGGCCGGTGCAAGGACGCTGTTTTTT,CASSQNRAGARTLFF
TRBJ2-1,TRBV10-3,TRBD1,NA,TGTGCCATCAGTGACCTGACAGGGGCGTCCTACAATGAGCAGTTCTTC,CAISDLTGASYNEQFF
TRBJ1-4,TRBV5-1,TRBD1,NA,TGCGCCAGCAGCTTGGTCCCAGACAGGGGGCGTGAAAAACTGTTTTTT,CASSLVPDRGREKLFF
TRBJ1-3,TRBV7-9,NA,NA,TGTGCCAGCAGCAAAAGGACCGCGGGCTCTGGAAACACCATATATTTT,CASSKRTAGSGNTIYF
TRBJ1-2,TRBV5-1,NA,NA,TGCGCCAGCAGCTGGGATGCGGGGCTCTATGGCTACACCTTC,CASSWDAGLYGYTF
TRBJ1-1,TRBV28,NA,NA,TGTGCCAGCAGTACTGGGAAGGGAGTAGCTTTCTTT,CASSTGKGVAFF
TRBJ2-2,TRBV18,NA,NA,TGTGCCAGCTCACCGTTAGCGAACACCGGGGAGCTGTTTTTT,CASSPLANTGELFF
TRBJ2-3,TRBV29-1,TRBD2,once,TGCAGCGTCGGGGGGGCAGTAGATACGCAGTATTTT,CSVGGAVDTQYF
TRBJ1-1,TRBV4-2,NA,NA,TGTGCCAGCAGCCAAGATGGGGCCGGGAACACTGAAGCTTTCTTT,CASSQDGAGNTEAFF
TRBJ1-1,TRBV11-3,TRBD1,NA,TGTGCCAGCAGCTTAACAGGGGCGACTGAAGCTTTCTTT,CASSLTGATEAFF
TRBJ2-3,TRBV28,NA,once,TGTGCCAGCAGTTTGGGAGTAAGGCTCACAGATACGCAGTATTTT,CASSLGVRLTDTQYF
TRBJ1-3,TRBV7-8,TRBD1,NA,TGTGCCAGCAGCCCGCCTGGGACAGGGAGAGGAAACACCATATATTTT,CASSPPGTGRGNTIYF
TRBJ2-7,TRBV9,NA,NA,TGTGCCCCGAGTGTTTTAAGAGCTAGCGACTACGAGCAGTACTTC,CAPSVLRASDYEQYF
TRBJ2-7,TRBV11-2,NA,medium-sized,TGTGCCAGCACCCTAACGGACAGCGGGTTCCAGCAGTACTTC,CASTLTDSGFQQYF
TRBJ2-1,TRBV4-1,NA,NA,TGCGCCAGCAGCCCCCTCGGAGGCCTTATTTTGTACAATGAGCAGTTCTTC,CASSPLGGLILYNEQFF
TRBJ1-2,TRBV30,NA,NA,TGTGCCTGGAGTGTAAGGGAAAACTATGGCTACACCTTC,CAWSVRENYGYTF
TRBJ1-2,TRBV11-2,TRBD1,NA,TGTGCCAGCACACTGACAGGGCCAACTCGGGGCTACACCTTC,CASTLTGPTRGYTF
TRBJ1-1,TRBV19,NA,NA,TGTGCCAGTAGTAATAGATGGGACACTGAAGCTTTCTTT,CASSNRWDTEAFF
TRBJ2-7,TRBV6-5,NA,NA,TGTGCCACCGAACTTGATGGGGCCTCCTACGAGCAGTACTTC,CATELDGASYEQYF
TRBJ2-3,TRBV9,TRBD1,NA,TGTGCCAGCAGCCCAGGGGGACAGGGCACAGATACGCAGTATTTT,CASSPGGQGTDTQYF
TRBJ2-7,TRBV6-5,NA,few,TGTGCCAGCGGTCATGGACAGACCTCCTACGAGCAGTACTTC,CASGHGQTSYEQYF
TRBJ1-2,TRBV9,TRBD1,NA,TGTGCCAGCAGCGGATTGGGACAGCCGAACTATGGCTACACCTTC,CASSGLGQPNYGYTF
TRBJ1-2,TRBV28,NA,NA,TGTGCCAGCAGGTCAGGCTCCTATGGCTACACCTTC,CASRSGSYGYTF
TRBJ2-7,TRBV19,TRBD2,NA,TGTGCCAGTAGTATGAGACTAGCGGGAGGGCGGCCTCAGTACTTC,CASSMRLAGGRPQYF
TRBJ2-7,TRBV5-1,NA,NA,TGCGCCAGCAGCTTAAGGGGCCTGAGCTCCTACGAGCAGTACTTC,CASSLRGLSSYEQYF
TRBJ1-1,TRBV30,NA,NA,TGTGCCTGGAAGGCGGGGAGCACTGAAGCTTTCTTT,CAWKAGSTEAFF
TRBJ2-2,TRBV9,TRBD2,once,TGTGCCAGCAGCGTGACACCTGCGGGAGGGCAGAACACCGGGGAGCTGTTTTTT,CASSVTPAGGQNTGELFF
TRBJ2-1,TRBV27,TRBD2,NA,TGTGCCAGCAGGATAGCGGGAAGTTCCTACAATGAGCAGTTCTTC,CASRIAGSSYNEQFF
TRBJ2-7,TRBV28,TRBD2,NA,TGTGCCAGCAATACCTTAGCGGGAGGTCAGTACTTC,CASNTLAGGQYF
TRBJ2-1,TRBV28,TRBD2,NA,TGTGCCAGCAGTCTCGCTTTTGGTAGCGGGGCCTACAATGAGCAGTTCTTC,CASSLAFGSGAYNEQFF
TRBJ1-1,TRBV10-1,NA,NA,TGCGCCAGCAGTGATAGGACGGAGACTGAAGCTTTCTTT,CASSDRTETEAFF
TRBJ1-1,TRBV7-9,NA,NA,TGTGCCAGCAGCTTAGTGCTGTCAGGGAACACTGAAGCTTTCTTT,CASSLVLSGNTEAFF
TRBJ2-1,TRBV30,TRBD2,NA,TGTGCCTGGGAACCGGGACTAGCGGCAACCTACAATGAGCAGTTCTTC,CAWEPGLAATYNEQFF
TRBJ2-1,TRBV4-2,NA,NA,TGTGCCAGCAGCCAAGTCCGTGGGAGCTCCTACAATGAGCAGTTCTTC,CASSQVRGSSYNEQFF
TRBJ1-4,TRBV7-9,NA,NA,TGTGCCAGCACTAGGGGTAATGAAAAACTGTTTTTT,CASTRGNEKLFF
TRBJ2-5,TRBV10-3,TRBD2,NA,TGTGCCATCAGTGAGTCTTCTAGCGGGGGCGGAGAGACCCAGTACTTC,CAISESSSGGGETQYF
TRBJ2-7,TRBV28,TRBD1,NA,TGTGCCAGCAGCGGCGGTCGGACAGGGGGCGTGGACGAGCAGTACTTC,CASSGGRTGGVDEQYF
TRBJ2-1,TRBV25-1,NA,NA,TGTGCCAGCAGTGTTCCCCCTGACTACAATGAGCAGTTCTTC,CASSVPPDYNEQFF
TRBJ2-1,TRBV27,NA,few,TGTGCCAGCAGATACAGGCGGAACCCAATGGGGAATGAGCAGTTCTTC,CASRYRRNPMGNEQFF
TRBJ1-5,TRBV5-4,TRBD1,NA,TGTGCCAGCAGCTTTGGGACAGGGAGGGATCAGCCCCAGCATTTT,CASSFGTGRDQPQHF
TRBJ2-7,TRBV20-1,NA,NA,TGCAGTGCACAATCCTACGAGCAGTACTTC,CSAQSYEQYF
TRBJ1-5,TRBV2,TRBD1,NA,TGTGCCAGCAGTGCAGGACAGGCCACAGACCAGCCCCAGCATTTT,CASSAGQATDQPQHF
TRBJ1-2,TRBV5-1,NA,NA,TGCGCCAGCAGCTTTTTTCAAGGCGACAGGAGCGGCTACACCTTC,CASSFFQGDRSGYTF
TRBJ1-4,TRBV28,TRBD1,NA,TGTGCCAGCAACAACCTAGGGACAGGGGATGAAAAACTGTTTTTT,CASNNLGTGDEKLFF